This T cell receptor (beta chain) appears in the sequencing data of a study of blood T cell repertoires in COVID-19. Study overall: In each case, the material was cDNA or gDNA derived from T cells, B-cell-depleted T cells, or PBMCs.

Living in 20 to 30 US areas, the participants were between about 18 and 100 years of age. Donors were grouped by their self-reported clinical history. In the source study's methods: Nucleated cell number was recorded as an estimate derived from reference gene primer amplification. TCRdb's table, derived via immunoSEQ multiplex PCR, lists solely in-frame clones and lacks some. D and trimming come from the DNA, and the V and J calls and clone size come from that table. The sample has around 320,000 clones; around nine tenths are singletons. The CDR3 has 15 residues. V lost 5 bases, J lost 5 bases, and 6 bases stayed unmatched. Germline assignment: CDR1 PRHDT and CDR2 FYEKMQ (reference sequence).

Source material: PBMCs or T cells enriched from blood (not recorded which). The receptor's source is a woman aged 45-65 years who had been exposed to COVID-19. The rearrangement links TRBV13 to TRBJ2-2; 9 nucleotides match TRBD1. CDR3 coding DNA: TGTGCCAGCAGCGGGGACAGGGCGTGGACCGGGGAGCTGTTTTTT. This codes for CASSGDRAWTGELFF.